Shown below are 25 T cell receptor beta chains from a single sample sequenced in a study of T-cell memory formation after mild COVID-19. TCRdb passed the 5' RACE reads through MiXCR, listing each CDR3 protein once. The data contain under 550,000 distinct CDR3 sequences, around a sixth of them seen just once; the ten biggest clones take up over 9%. The sample comprised PBMCs or a T cell subset sorted from them (not recorded which). Every receptor here comes from an adult woman who had mild COVID-19 (a few samples of this study predate the infection). Cell type and time point are not known.

The rearrangement links TRBV20-1 to TRBJ2-1; 8 bases are a match to TRBD2. From germline, CDR1 is DFQATT and CDR2 SNEGSKA (reference sequence). Trimming took 1 base from V and 1 from J; bases not matched to a gene: 6. The CDR3 loop spans 16 amino acids. The CDR3 region has the DNA TGCAGTGCTAGAGTCTTAGTAGCGGGATCCTACAATGAGCAGTTCTTC. Its protein is CSARVLVAGSYNEQFF.

Only a few counts were recorded for this clonotype. This chain uses TRBV5-1 with TRBJ2-3; D may be TRBD2 (6 bases). Trimming shortened V by 0 bases and J by 6 bases, and 11 bases separated the two germline ends. Germline values: CDR1 SGHRS, CDR2 YFSETQ. The CDR3 totals 14 residues. The CDR3 coding sequence is TGCGCCAGCAGCTTGGGAACGGAGGGTGATACGCAGTATTTT. Its translation is CASSLGTEGDTQYF.

Regarding this clonotype: An end of the junction differs from the germline gene, which may be a read error. The rearrangement joins TRBV5-1 to TRBJ2-1; 9 positions match TRBD2. The CDR3 contains 15 residues. Per germline, CDR1 SGHRS and CDR2 YFSETQ. CDR3 residues: CASSRAGGSYNEQCF. The CDR3, as DNA: TGCGCCAGCAGCCGAGCGGGGGGCTCCTACAATGAGCAGTGCTTC.

The chain employs TRBV7-9 and TRBJ2-3; D is undetermined. This CDR3 has 13 amino acids. Per germline, CDR1 SEHNR and CDR2 FQNEAQ (reference sequence). Trimming took off 4 bases at V and 2 bases at J, with 7 bases between the two ends. The CDR3 here is CASSYKITDTQYF. DNA for the CDR3: TGTGCCAGCAGCTACAAAATCACAGATACGCAGTATTTT.

J is TRBJ2-7 and V is TRBV7-9; D gene ambiguous. CDR3 length equals 11 residues. The germline V gene has CDR1 SEHNR and CDR2 FQNEAQ (reference sequence). The V end lost 4 bases, the J end lost 6 bases, and 7 bases lay between the germline ends. CDR3 bases: TGTGCCAGCAGCTCCACATCCGAGCAGTACTTC. This translates into CASSSTSEQYF.

This clonotype has just a few counts. V is TRBV7-3 and J is TRBJ1-5, with D possibly being TRBD1 (5 bases). Germline V gives CDR1 SGHTA, CDR2 FQGTGA. The CDR3 runs 17 residues. V was pared by 5 bases and J by 1 base, with 18 bases between. The CDR3 bases are TGTGCCAGCAGCCCGAGGTATTCAGGGAGAAGCAATCAGCCCCAGCATTTT. The encoded protein is CASSPRYSGRSNQPQHF.

This clonotype was found a few times. The chain joins TRBV7-2 to TRBJ1-1; the D is unclear. This CDR3 comprises 14 residues. The V gene's germline CDR1 is SGHTA and CDR2 FQGNSA. Trimming stripped 4 bases from V and 0 bases from J, with 9 bases between. CDR3: CASSSWTVNTEAFF. The CDR3, as DNA: TGTGCCAGCAGCTCCTGGACGGTGAACACTGAAGCTTTCTTT.

This clonotype was picked up a small number of times. The chain carries TRBV5-6 and TRBJ1-1; perhaps TRBD1 as D (6 bases). Germline V gene sequence: CDR1 SGHDT, CDR2 YYEEEE. CDR3 size: 15 residues. Trimming took off 4 bases at V and 2 bases at J, with 15 bases between the two ends. The CDR3 region is CASSPGAGRNTEAFF. CDR3 nucleotide sequence: TGTGCCAGCAGCCCGGGGGCAGGGAGAAACACTGAAGCTTTCTTT.

V is TRBV4-2 and J is TRBJ1-2; 8 bases agree with TRBD1. CDR3 size: 16 residues. V dropped 0 bases and J dropped 2; count of bases not matched to a gene: 5. Germline V gene data show CDR1 as LGHNA and CDR2 as YNFKEQ. The CDR3 bases are TGTGCCAGCAGCCAAGATCCCGGACAGGGCAACTATGGCTACACCTTC. Its protein is CASSQDPGQGNYGYTF.

V usage is TRBV12-3 or TRBV12-4 and J usage is TRBJ1-2, with 8 bases that match TRBD1. This CDR3 contains 12 residues. After removal of 2 bases from V and 7 bases from J, the junction contained 0 bases not matched to a gene. CDR3 coding DNA: TGTGCCAGCAGTTTACAGGGGGCTGGCTACACCTTC. Translated, it gives CASSLQGAGYTF.

The chain couples TRBV27 to TRBJ1-6, with D possibly matching TRBD1 (5 bases). Germline V lookup: CDR1 MNHEY, CDR2 SMNVEV (reference sequence). The CDR3 spans 15 residues. Trimming left V 3 bases short and J 7 bases short, with 13 bases between. CDR3 region: CASSFEGLGNSPLHF. The CDR3 region has the DNA TGTGCCAGCAGTTTCGAGGGGTTGGGGAATTCACCCCTCCACTTT.

In this sample, this clonotype turned up a few times. The chain uses TRBV30 and TRBJ2-3, with TRBD2 identical over 9 bases. Germline V gene sequence: CDR1 GTSNPN, CDR2 SVGIG (reference sequence). The CDR3 runs 14 residues. V shed 0 bases, J shed 14 bases, and the junction held 12 bases outside the gene matches. CDR3 loop: CAWSVISGGQTMYF. CDR3 sequence (DNA): TGTGCCTGGAGTGTAATCAGCGGGGGGCAGACTATGTATTTT. Full variable domain (outside the CDR3, taken from reference TRBV30 and TRBJ2-3): SQTIHQWPATLVQPVGSPLSLECTVEGTSNPNLYWYRQAAGRGLQLLFYSVGIGQISSEVPQNLSASRPQDRQFILSSKKLLLSDSGFYLCAWSVISGGQTMYFGPGTRLTVL.

In this sample, this clonotype turned up a few times. The rearrangement joins TRBV30 to TRBJ1-1; no definite D call. This CDR3 comprises 13 residues. Germline loops: CDR1 GTSNPN, CDR2 SVGIG (reference sequence). Trimming took off 0 bases at V and 1 base at J, with 6 bases between the two ends. The CDR3 bases are TGTGCCTGGAGTGTTTGGACGAACACTGAAGCTTTCTTT. Its protein is CAWSVWTNTEAFF.

This clonotype was found many times. CDR3 nucleotides: TGTGCCAGCTCGGATTCTGGAAACACCATATATTTT. As protein: CASSDSGNTIYF. The chain combines TRBV18 with TRBJ1-3; D remains ambiguous. Trimming shortened V by 6 bases and J by 1 base, and 4 bases separated the two germline ends. Germline-derived CDR1 and CDR2 are KGHSH and LQKENI. The CDR3 covers 12 residues.

This clonotype was observed a handful of times. Its ends do not fully match the called genes, so a read error is possible. V is TRBV6-2 or TRBV6-3 and J is TRBJ2-1; D not resolved. The germline CDR1 and CDR2 sequences are MNHEY and SVGEGT. This CDR3 is built from 15 residues. DNA for the CDR3: TGTGCCAGCAGAGAGGTAGGAGACTCCGACAATGAGCAGTTCTTC. Translation gives CASREVGDSDNEQFF.

The chain combines TRBV6-2 or TRBV6-3 with TRBJ2-3, with no clear D. Trimming pared 2 bases from V and 2 bases from J, leaving 8 bases between. Germline V gene sequence: CDR1 MNHEY, CDR2 SVGEGT. The length of the CDR3 is 14 residues. This CDR3 is CASSYTSPTDTQYF. CDR3 DNA: TGTGCCAGCAGTTACACCTCGCCCACAGATACGCAGTATTTT.

V gene TRBV7-9 combines with J gene TRBJ2-2; 7 bases fit TRBD1. Germline assignment: CDR1 SEHNR and CDR2 FQNEAQ (reference sequence). After removal of 3 bases from V and 4 bases from J, the junction contained 23 bases not matched to a gene. The CDR3 is made up of 21 amino acids. In DNA, the CDR3 is TGTGCCAGCAGCTTGGGGACAGCTATCCAGGGTAAAATTGGCCCCACCGGGGAGCTGTTTTTT. Protein: CASSLGTAIQGKIGPTGELFF.

This chain links TRBV25-1 with TRBJ1-1; maybe TRBD1 (5 bases). The germline V and J ends were trimmed by 2 bases and 1 base, with 8 bases remaining between them. This CDR3 comprises 14 residues. CDR1 is MGHDK, CDR2 SYGVNS, per germline. The CDR3 nucleotides are TGTGCCAGCAGTGAAGGGACTGAGAACACTGAAGCTTTCTTT. Protein product: CASSEGTENTEAFF.

The chain uses TRBV4-1 and TRBJ2-1; 9 nucleotides match TRBD1. V was pared by 4 bases and J by 8 bases, with 15 bases of the junction left unmatched. The CDR3 contains 17 residues. CDR1 and CDR2 (germline): MGHRA, YSYEKL. In DNA, the CDR3 is TGCGCCAGCAGCCTGCGAACCGGGACAGGGCTGGTCTATGAGCAGTTCTTC. This translates into CASSLRTGTGLVYEQFF.

This clonotype has ten or more counts. This CDR3 reads CASSSPSFWGTDTQYF. DNA of the CDR3: TGTGCCAGCAGCTCACCTAGTTTCTGGGGGACAGATACGCAGTATTTT. The chain carries TRBV7-9 and TRBJ2-3; D tentatively fits TRBD1 or TRBD2 (5 bases each). Germline CDR1 reads SEHNR; CDR2 reads FQNEAQ (reference sequence). Trimming took off 4 bases at V and 3 bases at J, with 17 bases between the two ends. The CDR3 extends over 16 amino acids.

The CDR3 region is CASSRRTGNTEAFF. As DNA, the CDR3 is TGTGCCAGCAGCCGGAGGACAGGGAACACTGAAGCTTTCTTT. This chain connects TRBV4-2 to TRBJ1-1, with TRBD1 identical over 7 bases. Per the germline V gene, CDR1 is LGHNA and CDR2 is YNFKEQ. There are 14 residues in the CDR3. J gave up 1 base and V 4 bases, and 3 bases lay outside the gene matches.

This clonotype has more than one count but fewer than ten. The gene calls are TRBV7-9 and TRBJ2-3; D is uncertain. CDR1 is SEHNR and CDR2 is FQNEAQ in the germline V gene (reference sequence). Trimming pared 5 bases from V and 6 bases from J, leaving 18 bases between. There are 15 residues in the CDR3. The CDR3 here is CASSVRALWSDTQYF. The CDR3 region has the DNA TGTGCCAGCAGCGTCCGGGCCCTTTGGTCGGATACGCAGTATTTT.

J is TRBJ2-7 and V is TRBV14; weak D call: TRBD2 (6 bases). The length of the CDR3 is 13 residues. Looked up from germline, CDR1 is SGHDN and CDR2 is FVKESK. V was trimmed by 4 bases and J by 6 bases, leaving 13 bases between them. For the CDR3, the DNA is TGTGCCAGCAGCCGCGTCGGAGGGTCCGAGCAGTACTTC. It is translated as CASSRVGGSEQYF.

This clonotype was seen at least ten times. The CDR3 here is CASSVEGGANSPLHF. CDR3 in DNA: TGTGCCAGCAGCGTAGAAGGGGGGGCGAATTCACCCCTCCACTTT. The genes are TRBV9 and TRBJ1-6; perhaps TRBD1 as D (6 bases). V lost 0 bases and J 7 bases, leaving 11 bases between the germline ends. Per germline, CDR1 SGDLS and CDR2 YYNGEE. CDR3 length equals 15 residues.

The V and J genes are TRBV6-1 and TRBJ1-1; D is perhaps TRBD1 (5 bases). The CDR3 consists of 16 residues. Deletions cut 2 bases from V and 1 base from J, with 14 bases between. The germline gives CDR1 MNHNS, CDR2 SASEGT. The CDR3 reads CASSERGGGSNTEAFF. DNA for the CDR3: TGTGCCAGCAGTGAAAGGGGTGGGGGGTCGAACACTGAAGCTTTCTTT.